This TCR beta chain appears in the sequencing data of a study of cytomegalovirus exposure and HLA in healthy donors. The primer mix had 60 Vbeta and 13 Jbeta primers. Sequencing used immunoSEQ multiplex PCR; TCRdb keeps in-frame clones, though not all of them. The table includes under 150,000 clones, around 87% detected once. From germline, CDR1 is SGHRS and CDR2 YFSETQ. The V gene end was trimmed by 2 bases and the J gene end by 2 bases; junction bases not matched to a gene: 10. The CDR3 has 17 residues. The chain employs TRBV5-1 and TRBJ2-3, with 8 bases identical to TRBD2. The sequenced material came from PBMCs. This clonotype originated in a woman aged 25 to 39 in good health and CMV-seronegative. CDR3 in DNA: TGCGCCAGCAGCTTCTCTTTGGCGGGGGGATACACAGATACGCAGTATTTT. Its translation is CASSFSLAGGYTDTQYF.